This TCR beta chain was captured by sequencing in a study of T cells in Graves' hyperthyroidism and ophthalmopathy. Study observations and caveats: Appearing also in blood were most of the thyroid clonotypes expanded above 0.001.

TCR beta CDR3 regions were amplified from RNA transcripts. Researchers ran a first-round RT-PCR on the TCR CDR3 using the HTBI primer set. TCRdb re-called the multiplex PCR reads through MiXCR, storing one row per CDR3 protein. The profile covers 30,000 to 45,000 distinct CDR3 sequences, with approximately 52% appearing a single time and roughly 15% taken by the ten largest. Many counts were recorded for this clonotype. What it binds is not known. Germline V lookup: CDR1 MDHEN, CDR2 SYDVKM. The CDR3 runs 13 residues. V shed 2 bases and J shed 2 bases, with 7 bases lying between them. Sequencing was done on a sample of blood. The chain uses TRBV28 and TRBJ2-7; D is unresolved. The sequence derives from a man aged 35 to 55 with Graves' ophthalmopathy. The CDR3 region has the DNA TGTGCCAGCAGTTTAGGTAAAACCTACGAGCAGTACTTC. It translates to CASSLGKTYEQYF.